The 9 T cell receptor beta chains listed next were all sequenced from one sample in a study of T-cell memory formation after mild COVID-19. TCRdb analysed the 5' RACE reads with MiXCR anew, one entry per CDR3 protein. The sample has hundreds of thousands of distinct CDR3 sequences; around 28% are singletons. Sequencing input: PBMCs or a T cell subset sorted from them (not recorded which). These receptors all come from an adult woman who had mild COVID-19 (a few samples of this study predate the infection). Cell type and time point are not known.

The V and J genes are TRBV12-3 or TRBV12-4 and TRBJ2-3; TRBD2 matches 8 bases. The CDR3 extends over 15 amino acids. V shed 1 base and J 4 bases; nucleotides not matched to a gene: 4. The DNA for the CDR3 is TGTGCCAGCAGTTTAGTATCGACTAGCGCAGATACGCAGTATTTT. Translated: CASSLVSTSADTQYF.

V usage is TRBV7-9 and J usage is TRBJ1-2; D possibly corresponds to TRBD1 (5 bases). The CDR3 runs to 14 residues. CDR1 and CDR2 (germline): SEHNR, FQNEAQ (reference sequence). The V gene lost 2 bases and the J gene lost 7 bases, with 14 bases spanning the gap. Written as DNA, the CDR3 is TGTGCCAGCAGCTTACTTCTGGGGGACGGTGGCTACACCTTC. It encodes CASSLLLGDGGYTF. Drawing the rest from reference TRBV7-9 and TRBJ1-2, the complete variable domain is DTGVSQNPRHKITKRGQNVTFRCDPISEHNRLYWYRQTLGQGPEFLTYFQNEAQLEKSRLLSDRFSAERPKGSFSTLEIQRTEQGDSAMYLCASSLLLGDGGYTFGSGTRLTVV.

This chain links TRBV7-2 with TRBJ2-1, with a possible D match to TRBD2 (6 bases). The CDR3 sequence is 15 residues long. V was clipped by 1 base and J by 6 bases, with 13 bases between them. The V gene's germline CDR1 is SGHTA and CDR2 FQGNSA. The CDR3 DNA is TGTGCCAGCAGCTTAGATAGCGGAGCCCGCAATGAGCAGTTCTTC. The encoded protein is CASSLDSGARNEQFF.

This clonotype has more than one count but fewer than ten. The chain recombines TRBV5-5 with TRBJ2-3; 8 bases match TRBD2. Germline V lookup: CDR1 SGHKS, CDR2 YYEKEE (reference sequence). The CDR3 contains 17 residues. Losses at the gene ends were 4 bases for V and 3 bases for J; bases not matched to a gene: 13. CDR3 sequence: CASSPLRGVFRTDTQYF. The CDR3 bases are TGTGCCAGCAGCCCCCTGCGGGGGGTGTTTAGGACAGATACGCAGTATTTT.

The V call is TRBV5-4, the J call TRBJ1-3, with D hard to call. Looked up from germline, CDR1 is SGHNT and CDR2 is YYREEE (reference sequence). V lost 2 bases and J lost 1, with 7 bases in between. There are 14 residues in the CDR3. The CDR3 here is CASSFGESGNTIYF. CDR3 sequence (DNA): TGTGCCAGCAGCTTTGGGGAATCTGGAAACACCATATATTTT.

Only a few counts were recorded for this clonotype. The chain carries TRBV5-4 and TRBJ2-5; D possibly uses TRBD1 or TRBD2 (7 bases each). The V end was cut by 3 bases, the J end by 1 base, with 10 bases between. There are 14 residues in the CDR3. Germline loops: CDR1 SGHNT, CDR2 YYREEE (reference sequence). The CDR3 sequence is CASSSRGGQETQYF. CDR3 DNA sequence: TGTGCCAGCAGCTCCAGGGGGGGCCAAGAGACCCAGTACTTC.

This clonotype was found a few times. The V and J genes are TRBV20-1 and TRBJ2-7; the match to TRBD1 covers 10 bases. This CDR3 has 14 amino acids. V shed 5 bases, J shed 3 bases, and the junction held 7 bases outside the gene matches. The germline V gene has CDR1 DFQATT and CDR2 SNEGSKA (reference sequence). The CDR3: CSASRGTGDYEQYF. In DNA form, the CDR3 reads TGCAGTGCTTCTCGGGGGACAGGGGACTACGAGCAGTACTTC.

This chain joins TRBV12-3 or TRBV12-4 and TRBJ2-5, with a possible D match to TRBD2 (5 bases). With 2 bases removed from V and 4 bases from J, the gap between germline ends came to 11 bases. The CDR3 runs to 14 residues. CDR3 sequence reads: CASSLLALRETQYF. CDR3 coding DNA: TGTGCCAGCAGTTTACTAGCCCTGCGAGAGACCCAGTACTTC.

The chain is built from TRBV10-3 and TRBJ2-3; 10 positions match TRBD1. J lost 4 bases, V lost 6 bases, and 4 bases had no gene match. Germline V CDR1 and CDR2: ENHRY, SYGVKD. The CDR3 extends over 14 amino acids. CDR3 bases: TGTGCCATCAGGGCTGACAGGGGGCCAGATACGCAGTATTTT. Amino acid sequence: CAIRADRGPDTQYF.